Below are 15 T cell receptor beta chains sequenced from a single sample in a study of blood T cell repertoires in COVID-19. This table comes from immunoSEQ multiplex PCR, and its TCRdb copy is limited to in-frame clones, with some not included. Of some 190,000 clones in the sample, roughly 91% were seen once. Source material: peripheral blood. These receptors were obtained from a human donor in a cohort sampled during active COVID-19.

The V and J genes are TRBV5-1 and TRBJ2-3; 7 nucleotides match TRBD2. Germline V gene sequence: CDR1 SGHRS, CDR2 YFSETQ. The trim removed 0 bases at V and 2 bases at J, leaving 3 bases unmatched. The CDR3 contains 15 residues. The CDR3 bases are TGCGCCAGCAGCTTGGCGGGGACTATCACAGATACGCAGTATTTT. Its translation: CASSLAGTITDTQYF.

The chain links TRBV6-5 to TRBJ2-7; the D gene is possibly TRBD1 (6 bases). CDR1 MNHEY and CDR2 SVGAGI come from the germline V gene. This CDR3 has 12 residues. With 6 bases removed from V and 1 base from J, the gap between germline ends came to 7 bases. As DNA, the CDR3 is TGTGCCAGCAGGGGGGCTTCCTACGAGCAGTACTTC. It translates to CASRGASYEQYF.

The V and J genes are TRBV5-6 and TRBJ1-3, with D tentatively TRBD1 (6 bases). Germline V gene data show CDR1 as SGHDT and CDR2 as YYEEEE. The V gene lost 5 bases and the J gene lost 3 bases, with 9 bases spanning the gap. This CDR3 spans 13 amino acids. CDR3 protein: CASRLTGGNTIYF. The CDR3 DNA is TGTGCCAGCAGGTTGACAGGTGGAAACACCATATATTTT.

J is TRBJ1-2 and V is TRBV13, with D possibly TRBD1 on 6 matching bases. The CDR3 spans 14 residues. Per germline, CDR1 PRHDT and CDR2 FYEKMQ (reference sequence). V gave up 6 bases and J gave up 3 bases, with 14 bases separating them. The CDR3: CASSTGRSHYGYTF. The CDR3 coding sequence is TGTGCCAGCAGTACAGGGCGGTCTCACTATGGCTACACCTTC.

In this sample, this clone turned up many times. The V gene is TRBV4-1, the J gene TRBJ1-1; D not certain. The CDR3 contains 15 residues. Deletions cut 1 base from V and 3 bases from J, with 12 bases between. CDR1 is MGHRA and CDR2 is YSYEKL in the germline V gene. The CDR3 sequence: CASSQVFSGDTEAFF. CDR3 nucleotide sequence: TGCGCCAGCAGCCAAGTGTTTTCGGGTGACACTGAAGCTTTCTTT.

The chain employs TRBV25-1 and TRBJ1-1; no firm D call. CDR1 is MGHDK, CDR2 SYGVNS, per germline. The CDR3 totals 15 residues. V lost 1 base, J lost 1 base, and 10 bases lay in between. The DNA of the CDR3 is TGTGCCAGCAGTGAATTAGGTCAGGAGAACACTGAAGCTTTCTTT. Protein sequence: CASSELGQENTEAFF. Drawing the rest from reference TRBV25-1 and TRBJ1-1, the complete variable domain is EADIYQTPRYLVIGTGKKITLECSQTMGHDKMYWYQQDPGMELHLIHYSYGVNSTEKGDLSSESTVSRIRTEHFPLTLESARPSHTSQYLCASSELGQENTEAFFGQGTRLTVV.

This clone has more than one count but fewer than ten. The rearrangement links TRBV5-1 to TRBJ1-5; tentative D call: TRBD1 (5 bases). Germline CDR1 is SGHRS and CDR2 is YFSETQ. The CDR3 is made up of 16 amino acids. Trimming shortened V by 3 bases and J by 2 bases, and 15 bases separated the two germline ends. The CDR3 region is CASSWGSEFGNQPQHF. DNA for the CDR3: TGCGCCAGCAGCTGGGGCAGTGAGTTCGGCAATCAGCCCCAGCATTTT.

The rearrangement joins TRBV5-6 to TRBJ2-1; TRBD2 matches at 14 bases. The V segment lost 4 bases and the J segment 10 bases; nucleotides outside the gene matches: 10. Germline CDR1 SGHDT, CDR2 YYEEEE. CDR3 length equals 16 residues. CDR3 in amino acids: CASSRGTSGRLLEQFF. CDR3 DNA sequence: TGTGCCAGCAGCAGGGGGACTAGCGGGAGATTGTTGGAGCAGTTCTTC.

This CDR3 reads CASSLDSSYGYTF. CDR3 in DNA: TGTGCCAGCAGCCTGGACAGCAGCTATGGCTACACCTTC. The chain links TRBV5-5 to TRBJ1-2; TRBD1 is a possible D gene (6 bases). CDR1 SGHKS and CDR2 YYEKEE come from the germline V gene (reference sequence). The CDR3 loop spans 13 amino acids. V was trimmed by 4 bases and J by 4 bases, leaving 11 bases between them.

The CDR3 reads CASSLGRGETYEQYF. CDR3 DNA sequence: TGTGCCAGCAGCTTAGGCAGGGGGGAGACCTACGAGCAGTACTTC. The chain joins TRBV11-2 to TRBJ2-7, with TRBD1 as a possible D gene (7 bases). The germline CDR1 and CDR2 sequences are SGHAT and FQNNGV. The CDR3 has 15 amino acids. With 1 base removed from V and 2 bases from J, the gap between germline ends came to 12 bases.

The J gene is TRBJ1-2, the V gene TRBV28, with 9 bases lining up with TRBD1. The germline V gene encodes CDR1 MDHEN and CDR2 SYDVKM. The CDR3 totals 18 residues. J was trimmed by 0 bases and V by 4 bases; bases with no gene match: 12. DNA for the CDR3: TGTGCCAGCAGTTCACTCCGGGACAGGGTGCGGACTAACTATGGCTACACCTTC. It codes for CASSSLRDRVRTNYGYTF.

Notes on this clone: The same CDR3 also results from other DNA sequences found in this sample. This chain connects TRBV20-1 to TRBJ1-2; D not resolved. CDR1 is DFQATT, CDR2 SNEGSKA, per germline (reference sequence). The CDR3 spans 10 residues. Between the trimmed V and J ends, which lost 5 bases and 8 bases, there was a span of 9 bases. The DNA for the CDR3 is TGCAGTGCTGGTGGAGGAGGCTACACCTTC. This translates into CSAGGGGYTF.

V usage is TRBV7-8 and J usage is TRBJ2-1; D may be TRBD2 (6 bases). CDR3 length equals 17 residues. The ends were cut back, 2 bases at V and 1 base at J, with 15 bases in the middle. Germline CDR1 is SGHVS and CDR2 is FQNEAQ. The DNA of the CDR3 is TGTGCCAGCAGCTTAACCCCCCGGGAGAGATCCTACAATGAGCAGTTCTTC. Its protein product is CASSLTPRERSYNEQFF.

V usage is TRBV29-1 and J usage is TRBJ2-7; maybe TRBD2 (5 bases). CDR3 size: 12 residues. Trimming took off 4 bases at V and 2 bases at J, with 9 bases between the two ends. CDR1 is SQVTM and CDR2 is ANQGSEA in the germline V gene. Written as DNA, the CDR3 is TGCAGCGTTGGGAGGTCCCCCTACGAGCAGTACTTC. Protein product: CSVGRSPYEQYF.

The CDR3 here is CSASLAGYGYTF. The CDR3 DNA sequence: TGCAGTGCTAGTTTGGCAGGGTATGGCTACACCTTC. This chain links TRBV20-1 with TRBJ1-2; D is possibly TRBD1 (5 bases). Trimming stripped 3 bases from V and 5 bases from J, with 10 bases between. The CDR3 length is 12 residues. Germline CDR1 DFQATT, CDR2 SNEGSKA (reference sequence).